This TCR beta chain derives from a study of T cells in Graves' hyperthyroidism and ophthalmopathy. Background on the study: Peripheral blood was drawn at first diagnosis, prior to all treatment.

General study points: Ophthalmopathy stood apart from stable hyperthyroidism in a 13 V-J model. Within blood appeared most thyroid clonotypes that had expanded above 0.001.

About this clonotype itself: Antigen unknown.

Amplified TCR beta CDR3 regions came from RNA transcripts. Carried out on the TCR CDR3, a first-round RT-PCR used the HTBI primer set. TCRdb reprocessed the multiplex PCR reads via MiXCR and lists one record per CDR3 protein. The data hold some 560,000 distinct CDR3 sequences, with about 15% observed a single time. This CDR3 comprises 19 residues. After removal of 1 base from V and 1 base from J, the junction contained 6 bases not matched to a gene. Germline V gives CDR1 SGHTA, CDR2 FQGNSA. The TCR was taken from a woman in her twenties or thirties with Graves' hyperthyroidism. V gene TRBV7-2 combines with J gene TRBJ2-4; 14 bases are shared with TRBD2. The sequencing input was blood. Written as DNA, the CDR3 is TGTGCCAGCAGCTTAGTCCAGACTAGCGGGAGGGGGGCCAAAAACATTCAGTACTTC. Protein product: CASSLVQTSGRGAKNIQYF.